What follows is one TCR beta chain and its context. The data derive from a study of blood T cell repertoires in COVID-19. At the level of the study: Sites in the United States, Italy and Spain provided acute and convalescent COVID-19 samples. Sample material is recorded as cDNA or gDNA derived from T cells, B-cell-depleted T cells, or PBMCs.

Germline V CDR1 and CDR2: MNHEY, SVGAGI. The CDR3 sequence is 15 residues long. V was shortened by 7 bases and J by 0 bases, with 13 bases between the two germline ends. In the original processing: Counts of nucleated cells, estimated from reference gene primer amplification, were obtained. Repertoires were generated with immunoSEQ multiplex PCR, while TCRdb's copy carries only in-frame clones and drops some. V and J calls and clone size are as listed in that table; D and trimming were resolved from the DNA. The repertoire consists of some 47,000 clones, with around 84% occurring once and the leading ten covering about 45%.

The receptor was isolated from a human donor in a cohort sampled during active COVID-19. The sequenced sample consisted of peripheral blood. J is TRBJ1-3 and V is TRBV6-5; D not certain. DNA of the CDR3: TGTGCCAGCATCGATACAGCTTTCTCTGGAAACACCATATATTTT. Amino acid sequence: CASIDTAFSGNTIYF.